A selection of T cell receptor beta chains follows, all from one sample in a study of cytomegalovirus exposure and HLA in healthy donors. The method was immunoSEQ multiplex PCR; TCRdb's version includes in-frame clones alone and lacks a portion of them. This sample yields some 130,000 clones, of which 65% to 85% are seen a single time; roughly 1.5% belongs to the top ten. Sequences were obtained from PBMCs. The receptor set was obtained from a woman younger than 30 in good health and CMV-seronegative. CDR3s include the opening cysteine and the closing phenylalanine or tryptophan. A D gene is named only where the DNA matches it firmly. Some rows have no size entry. The others give once, few or many, or a class for an expanded clone.

clone size,V gene,D gene,J gene,CDR3 protein,CDR3 DNA
.,TRBV7-6,TRBD2,TRBJ2-7,CASSLGTSGSYEQYF,TGTGCCAGCAGCTTAGGGACTAGCGGGTCGTACGAGCAGTACTTC
.,TRBV6-1,TRBD1,TRBJ1-5,CASSERGQKNQPQHF,TGTGCCAGCAGTGAAAGGGGACAGAAGAATCAGCCCCAGCATTTT
.,TRBV29-1,.,TRBJ2-3,CSVLGGEVDTQYF,TGCAGCGTTCTTGGCGGGGAGGTAGATACGCAGTATTTT
few,TRBV6-1,.,TRBJ1-1,CASSVYDSVNTEAFF,TGTGCCAGCAGTGTTTATGACAGCGTGAACACTGAAGCTTTCTTT
.,TRBV5-1,TRBD1,TRBJ2-7,CASSLASGQGYEQYF,TGCGCCAGCAGCTTGGCCTCAGGACAGGGCTACGAGCAGTACTTC
.,TRBV5-1,TRBD1,TRBJ1-2,CASSLKEGAGGYTF,TGCGCCAGCAGCTTGAAGGAGGGGGCGGGTGGCTACACCTTC
few,TRBV6-6,.,TRBJ1-3,CASSHPHTVSGNTIYF,TGTGCCAGCAGTCACCCTCATACAGTGTCTGGAAACACCATATATTTT
.,TRBV6-1,.,TRBJ1-5,CASSDLPIRTTRDQPQHF,TGTGCCAGCAGTGATCTCCCAATCCGGACAACACGGGATCAGCCCCAGCATTTT
.,TRBV7-9,.,TRBJ2-7,CASSLATITYEQYF,TGTGCCAGCAGCTTAGCCACTATTACCTACGAGCAGTACTTC
.,TRBV12-5,.,TRBJ1-5,CASGLFPTGYGNQPQHF,TGTGCTAGTGGTTTGTTCCCGACGGGGTACGGCAATCAGCCCCAGCATTTT
.,TRBV7-9,.,TRBJ1-2,CASSPVGGETNYGYTF,TGTGCCAGCAGCCCGGTAGGGGGGGAGACCAACTATGGCTACACCTTC
once,TRBV4-1,.,TRBJ2-5,CASSQEGSGDYETQYF,TGCGCCAGCAGCCAAGAAGGGAGCGGCGACTATGAGACCCAGTACTTC
.,TRBV28,.,TRBJ1-5,CASSPGGGNQPQHF,TGTGCCAGCAGTCCCGGCGGGGGCAATCAGCCCCAGCATTTT
.,TRBV30,.,TRBJ1-5,CAWSKGQPQHF,TGTGCCTGGAGTAAGGGGCAGCCCCAGCATTTT
.,TRBV6-5,TRBD1,TRBJ1-5,CASRSQGYSNQPQHF,TGTGCCAGCAGGTCACAGGGGTATAGCAATCAGCCCCAGCATTTT
few,TRBV18,.,TRBJ1-5,CASSPGQNQPQHF,TGTGCCAGCTCACCAGGCCAGAATCAGCCCCAGCATTTT
.,TRBV19,.,TRBJ1-5,CASSGTGPQPQHF,TGTGCCAGTAGTGGAACAGGGCCTCAGCCCCAGCATTTT
once,TRBV18,.,TRBJ1-2,CASSSGENGYTF,TGTGCCAGCTCATCAGGGGAGAATGGCTACACCTTC
.,TRBV5-1,TRBD2,TRBJ2-3,CASSETPSGFSTDTQYF,TGCGCCAGCAGCGAAACCCCTAGCGGGTTTAGCACAGATACGCAGTATTTT
.,TRBV5-4,TRBD2,TRBJ2-7,CASSLPGLAGNEQYF,TGTGCCAGCAGCTTACCCGGACTAGCGGGTAACGAGCAGTACTTC
.,TRBV5-4,TRBD1,TRBJ2-2,CASSPPGQGNTGELFF,TGTGCCAGCAGCCCCCCGGGACAGGGTAACACCGGGGAGCTGTTTTTT
.,TRBV19,TRBD1,TRBJ2-1,CASSIQGADEQFF,TGTGCCAGTAGTATTCAGGGGGCTGATGAGCAGTTCTTC
.,TRBV5-4,TRBD1,TRBJ1-2,CASSDTGGAPYGYTF,TGTGCCAGCAGCGATACAGGGGGTGCCCCCTATGGCTACACCTTC
once,TRBV5-1,TRBD1,TRBJ1-2,CASSLSGEGAYTF,TGCGCCAGCAGCTTGTCCGGAGAGGGGGCCTACACCTTC
.,TRBV19,.,TRBJ1-1,CASSTGQSATEAFF,TGTGCCAGTAGTACAGGACAGTCAGCCACTGAAGCTTTCTTT